Each of the 29 T cell receptor beta chains below was sequenced from the same sample in a study of cytotoxic CD8 clonotypes in ibrutinib-treated CLL. Produced via immunoSEQ multiplex PCR; TCRdb's table is partial and in-frame only. The sample holds around 250,000 clones, 70% seen once. This specimen was PBMCs, taken after 24 months of ibrutinib treatment. Receptors were obtained from a human donor with chronic lymphocytic leukemia.

The chain is built from TRBV7-8 and TRBJ1-1, with 7 bases that match TRBD1. This CDR3 has 15 amino acids. The J segment lost 4 bases and the V segment lost 3 bases, leaving 8 bases of the junction unmatched. Germline assignment: CDR1 SGHVS and CDR2 FQNEAQ. CDR3 in DNA: TGTGCCAGCAGCTTTGGGGACAGTACCCTCACTGAAGCTTTCTTT. Amino acids: CASSFGDSTLTEAFF.

V and J are TRBV9 and TRBJ1-1; 7 bases are shared with TRBD1. The CDR3 length is 15 residues. Germline-derived CDR1 and CDR2 are SGDLS and YYNGEE. V shed 5 bases and J 4 bases; nucleotides not matched to a gene: 11. The CDR3: CASSGTGTVPTEAFF. CDR3 in DNA: TGTGCCAGCAGTGGGACCGGGACAGTTCCCACTGAAGCTTTCTTT.

Worth noting for this clone: The same CDR3 is also encoded by other DNA sequences in this sample. The genes are TRBV30 and TRBJ2-3; TRBD1 matches 10 bases. V gave up 3 bases and J gave up 3 bases; unmatched junction bases: 3. Germline loops: CDR1 GTSNPN, CDR2 SVGIG (reference sequence). This CDR3 comprises 14 residues. This CDR3 is CAWRGDRGTDTQYF. CDR3 bases: TGTGCCTGGAGAGGGGACAGGGGTACAGATACGCAGTATTTT.

V gene TRBV2 combines with J gene TRBJ1-5, with D unclear. Germline loops: CDR1 SNHLY, CDR2 FYNNEI. The CDR3 runs 14 residues. With 2 bases removed from V and 4 bases from J, the gap between germline ends came to 9 bases. The CDR3 DNA follows: TGTGCCAGCAGTGAAATCGGTGAAAATCAGCCCCAGCATTTT. Encoded protein: CASSEIGENQPQHF.

The chain links TRBV10-3 to TRBJ2-5; unclear D gene. CDR3 length: 11 amino acids. Germline V CDR1 and CDR2: ENHRY, SYGVKD. V was trimmed by 11 bases and J by 3 bases, leaving 10 bases between them. The CDR3 loop reads CAVLSEETQYF. The CDR3 DNA is TGTGCCGTCCTTTCCGAAGAGACCCAGTACTTC.

The chain employs TRBV10-3 and TRBJ2-5, with D perhaps being TRBD1 or TRBD2 (5 bases each). Trimming removed 2 bases at V and 5 bases at J, with 12 bases between. CDR1 is ENHRY, CDR2 SYGVKD, per germline. The CDR3 is 14 amino acids. The CDR3 loop reads CAISEGRERETQYF. The CDR3 nucleotides read TGTGCCATCAGTGAGGGCAGGGAGAGGGAGACCCAGTACTTC.

V gene TRBV19 combines with J gene TRBJ2-2, with D possibly being TRBD1 (6 bases). The CDR3 spans 13 residues. The V and J ends lost 7 bases and 4 bases respectively, with 10 bases between them. CDR1 and CDR2 (germline): LNHDA, SQIVND (reference sequence). CDR3 amino acids: CASMTGLTGELFF. DNA of the CDR3: TGTGCCAGTATGACAGGACTCACCGGGGAGCTGTTTTTT.

This clone has a handful of counts. This chain links TRBV15 with TRBJ1-2, with D possibly TRBD1 on 5 matching bases. Trimming took 0 bases from V and 2 from J, leaving 10 bases between them. Germline V gene lookup returns CDR1 LNHNV and CDR2 YYDKDF (reference sequence). CDR3 size: 15 residues. The CDR3, as DNA: TGTGCCACCAGCAGAGATCGTTCAGGGAACTATGGCTACACCTTC. Encoded protein: CATSRDRSGNYGYTF. Drawing the rest from reference TRBV15 and TRBJ1-2, the complete variable domain is DAMVIQNPRYQVTQFGKPVTLSCSQTLNHNVMYWYQQKSSQAPKLLFHYYDKDFNNEADTPDNFQSRRPNTSFCFLDIRSPGLGDTAMYLCATSRDRSGNYGYTFGSGTRLTVV.

This chain uses TRBV28 with TRBJ2-1; D might be TRBD1 (5 bases). Trimming took 3 bases from V and 6 from J, leaving 9 bases between them. This CDR3 comprises 13 residues. Germline V gene data show CDR1 as MDHEN and CDR2 as SYDVKM. CDR3 DNA sequence: TGTGCCAGCAGTTTGACAGCCCCCAATGAGCAGTTCTTC. Residues: CASSLTAPNEQFF. The full variable domain, completed using reference TRBV28 and TRBJ2-1, is DVKVTQSSRYLVKRTGEKVFLECVQDMDHENMFWYRQDPGLGLRLIYFSYDVKMKEKGDIPEGYSVSREKKERFSLILESASTNQTSMYLCASSLTAPNEQFFGPGTRLTVL.

This chain uses TRBV6-5 with TRBJ1-2, with TRBD1 matching over 9 bases. Germline CDR1 MNHEY, CDR2 SVGAGI. Trimming at V came to 6 bases and at J to 0 bases, leaving 2 bases not matched to a gene. The CDR3 extends over 14 amino acids. The CDR3 sequence is CASRQGATNYGYTF. The CDR3 coding sequence is TGTGCCAGCAGACAGGGGGCTACTAACTATGGCTACACCTTC.

This rearrangement joins TRBV4-3 to TRBJ2-3; D possibly corresponds to TRBD2 (6 bases). Trimming took 0 bases from V and 10 from J, leaving 20 bases between them. This CDR3 is built from 16 residues. The V gene's germline CDR1 is LGHNA and CDR2 YSLEER. The CDR3 reads CASSQDLAARDVAQYF. The CDR3 DNA is TGCGCCAGCAGCCAAGATTTAGCGGCTAGGGACGTTGCGCAGTATTTT.

This clone was seen just once. V is TRBV5-4 and J is TRBJ2-5, with TRBD2 matching over 10 bases. Germline V lookup: CDR1 SGHNT, CDR2 YYREEE (reference sequence). The CDR3 is made up of 16 amino acids. The J segment lost 4 bases and the V segment lost 3 bases, leaving 9 bases of the junction unmatched. CDR3 sequence reads: CASSWEREGLVETQYF. As DNA, the CDR3 is TGTGCCAGCAGCTGGGAGCGGGAGGGGTTGGTAGAGACCCAGTACTTC.

V is TRBV5-1 and J is TRBJ1-2; no definite D call. The germline V gene has CDR1 SGHRS and CDR2 YFSETQ. V was pared by 3 bases and J by 8 bases, with 11 bases between. The CDR3 has 12 residues. The CDR3 loop reads CASSSDWKGYTF. CDR3 nucleotide sequence: TGCGCCAGCAGCTCGGACTGGAAAGGCTACACCTTC.

J is TRBJ2-7 and V is TRBV6-5, with D hard to call. The germline CDR1 and CDR2 sequences are MNHEY and SVGAGI. Trimming left V 6 bases short and J 2 bases short, with 14 bases between. The CDR3 extends over 14 amino acids. In nucleotides, the CDR3 is TGTGCCAGCAGCCCTGGACCCCGGACCTACGAGCAGTACTTC. This sequence encodes CASSPGPRTYEQYF.

The V and J genes are TRBV27 and TRBJ2-1; 14 nucleotides align to TRBD2. CDR1 is MNHEY, CDR2 SMNVEV, per germline (reference sequence). V lost 5 bases to trimming and J lost 5 bases; unmatched junction nucleotides: 8. This CDR3 has 17 amino acids. CDR3 residues: CASSPMGLAGVNNEQFF. CDR3 nucleotide sequence: TGTGCCAGCAGTCCTATGGGACTAGCGGGAGTTAACAATGAGCAGTTCTTC.

V usage is TRBV7-2 and J usage is TRBJ1-2; D unresolved. Germline lookup yields CDR1 SGHTA and CDR2 FQGNSA. The CDR3 runs 11 residues. Trimming stripped 2 bases from V and 4 bases from J, with 2 bases between. In DNA form, the CDR3 reads TGTGCCAGCAGCTTAAGCTATGGCTACACCTTC. Protein: CASSLSYGYTF.

The rearrangement links TRBV19 to TRBJ1-5; D perhaps matches TRBD1 (5 bases). The V and J ends lost 2 bases and 1 base respectively, with 12 bases between them. The CDR3 has 16 amino acids. Germline-derived CDR1 and CDR2 are LNHDA and SQIVND (reference sequence). The CDR3 DNA is TGTGCCAGTAGTATATGGGGGTTGGTCAGCAATCAGCCCCAGCATTTT. This codes for CASSIWGLVSNQPQHF.

In this sample, this clone turned up once. The rearrangement links TRBV30 to TRBJ2-7, with 7 bases that match TRBD2. The CDR3 is 14 residues long. Germline loops: CDR1 GTSNPN, CDR2 SVGIG (reference sequence). V shed 2 bases, J shed 1 base, and the junction held 5 bases outside the gene matches. As DNA, the CDR3 is TGTGCCTGGAGTCGGGCTAGCGGATCCTACGAGCAGTACTTC. It yields the protein CAWSRASGSYEQYF.

The rearrangement joins TRBV7-9 to TRBJ2-1, with 9 bases matching TRBD2. Germline lookup yields CDR1 SEHNR and CDR2 FQNEAQ (reference sequence). The trim removed 1 base at V and 8 bases at J, leaving 6 bases unmatched. CDR3 length: 15 amino acids. CDR3 DNA sequence: TGTGCCAGCAGCTTAGGCCTAGCGGGAATGGATGAGCAGTTCTTC. Translation gives CASSLGLAGMDEQFF.

This clone was detected only once. The CDR3: CASSLDRGWEQFF. The CDR3 nucleotides read TGTGCCAGCAGCTTGGACCGGGGCTGGGAGCAGTTCTTC. V gene TRBV5-5 combines with J gene TRBJ2-1, with D perhaps TRBD1 or TRBD2 (5 bases each). The ends were cut back, 0 bases at V and 10 bases at J, with 11 bases in the middle. Germline-derived CDR1 and CDR2 are SGHKS and YYEKEE (reference sequence). The CDR3 has 13 residues.

CDR3 coding DNA: TGTGCCAGCAGTTACGGGGCAGGAGGGAACAATGAGCAGTTCTTC. Translated: CASSYGAGGNNEQFF. The V gene is TRBV6-6, the J gene TRBJ2-1, with D possibly TRBD2 on 6 matching bases. Trimming left V 2 bases short and J 5 bases short, with 13 bases between. The CDR3 is 15 amino acids. CDR1 and CDR2 from the germline V gene are MNHNY and SVGAGI (reference sequence).

This clone has just a few counts. This chain links TRBV5-5 with TRBJ2-7; D gene unclear. Germline CDR1 and CDR2: SGHKS and YYEKEE (reference sequence). The CDR3 covers 11 residues. The ends were cut back, 4 bases at V and 2 bases at J, with 4 bases in the middle. The CDR3 bases are TGTGCCAGCAGCAGGGCCTACGAGCAGTACTTC. Translated, it gives CASSRAYEQYF.

This clone turned up a few times. The V call is TRBV6-5, the J call TRBJ1-4; possible D gene TRBD1, 5 bases. Germline V gene data show CDR1 as MNHEY and CDR2 as SVGAGI. This CDR3 comprises 16 residues. Trimming removed 2 bases at V and 2 bases at J, with 12 bases between. The CDR3: CASSYLQGVTNEKLFF. DNA of the CDR3: TGTGCCAGCAGTTACCTCCAGGGTGTGACTAATGAAAAACTGTTTTTT.

The chain couples TRBV28 to TRBJ2-7, with D maybe TRBD2 (8 bases). The V end was cut by 6 bases, the J end by 4 bases, with 19 bases between. This CDR3 has 15 amino acids. From germline, CDR1 is MDHEN and CDR2 SYDVKM. The chain's CDR3 is CASSREGARAYEQYF. CDR3 DNA: TGTGCCAGCAGCCGGGAGGGGGCGCGGGCGTACGAGCAGTACTTC.

This rearrangement joins TRBV9 to TRBJ2-2; TRBD2 matches at 11 bases. V lost 0 bases and J lost 5; bases outside the gene matches: 9. This CDR3 contains 18 residues. Germline V CDR1 and CDR2: SGDLS, YYNGEE. For the CDR3, the DNA is TGTGCCAGCAGCGTAGCGGCTAGCGGGAGGTACAATACCGGGGAGCTGTTTTTT. This encodes CASSVAASGRYNTGELFF.

This clone was detected only once. This chain's CDR3 is CASSLAGGNQPQHF. The CDR3 coding sequence is TGTGCCAGCAGCTTGGCCGGGGGGAATCAGCCCCAGCATTTT. The rearrangement links TRBV5-5 to TRBJ1-5, with D possibly TRBD1 on 5 matching bases. Trimming pared 0 bases from V and 4 bases from J, leaving 8 bases between. The germline CDR1 and CDR2 sequences are SGHKS and YYEKEE (reference sequence). The CDR3 is made up of 14 amino acids. Complete variable domain (other parts from reference TRBV5-5 and TRBJ1-5): DAGVTQSPTHLIKTRGQQVTLRCSPISGHKSVSWYQQVLGQGPQFIFQYYEKEERGRGNFPDRFSARQFPNYSSELNVNALLLGDSALYLCASSLAGGNQPQHFGDGTRLSIL.

This chain uses TRBV27 with TRBJ2-3; tentatively, D is TRBD1 (5 bases). The CDR3 totals 13 residues. Between the trimmed V and J ends, which lost 5 bases and 2 bases, there was a span of 8 bases. Germline loops: CDR1 MNHEY, CDR2 SMNVEV (reference sequence). CDR3 loop: CASSLGVTDTQYF. In DNA, the CDR3 is TGTGCCAGCAGTCTAGGGGTCACAGATACGCAGTATTTT.

V usage is TRBV28 and J usage is TRBJ2-1; D ambiguous. The V and J ends lost 5 bases and 0 bases respectively, with 11 bases between them. Germline V gene lookup returns CDR1 MDHEN and CDR2 SYDVKM. This CDR3 is built from 15 residues. The CDR3 DNA reads TGTGCCAGCAGTCCCTGGAGCAGCTCCTACAATGAGCAGTTCTTC. Translation: CASSPWSSSYNEQFF.

This clone was seen only a few times. The chain uses TRBV6-5 and TRBJ1-2, with D tentatively TRBD1 (5 bases). The V gene's germline CDR1 is MNHEY and CDR2 SVGAGI. This CDR3 contains 13 residues. V was shortened by 5 bases and J by 5 bases, with 12 bases between the two germline ends. CDR3 sequence reads: CASSTGREYGYTF. The CDR3 nucleotides read TGTGCCAGCAGTACGGGACGGGAGTATGGCTACACCTTC.